This is a list of T cell receptor beta chains from one sample in a study of blood T cell repertoires in COVID-19. Using immunoSEQ multiplex PCR, the repertoire was profiled, and TCRdb retains in-frame clones only, with some absent. The table records some 200,000 clones, 82% of them present only once. What was sequenced was PBMCs or T cells enriched from blood (not recorded which). These receptors all come from a man in his forties or fifties who had recovered from COVID-19. The CDR3 runs from the conserved cysteine through the conserved F or W. Each record gives: clone size, V gene, D gene, J gene, CDR3 DNA, CDR3 protein. A D gene is named only where the DNA matches it firmly. Size is omitted from some rows. Given values are once, few, many or a class for expanded clones.

once	TRBV30	TRBD1	TRBJ1-2	TGTGCCTGGAAGATCACAGGGGGCCCTTATGGCTACACCTTC	CAWKITGGPYGYTF
-	TRBV21-1	-	TRBJ2-1	TGTGCCAGCCGCCTATTACCGGGTGTCTGGTTCTTC	CASRLLPGVWFF
-	TRBV6-5	-	TRBJ2-3	TGTGCCAGCAGTTACACGGGTTGGAGCACAGATACGCAGTATTTT	CASSYTGWSTDTQYF
-	TRBV4-3	TRBD1	TRBJ1-1	TGCGCCAGTACACAAAGACAGGGGAAGACTGAAGCTTTCTTT	CASTQRQGKTEAFF
-	TRBV3-1/TRBV3-2	TRBD1	TRBJ1-4	TGTGCCAGCAGCTACGGACAGGGAGGGGGTGAAAAACTGTTTTTT	CASSYGQGGGEKLFF
-	TRBV30	TRBD1	TRBJ1-1	TGTGCCCGAACGACAGGGGGCGTAAACACTGAAGCTTTCTTT	CARTTGGVNTEAFF
-	TRBV18	-	TRBJ1-1	TGTGCCAGCTCACCACAGGGGCAGGGCACTGAAGCTTTCTTT	CASSPQGQGTEAFF
-	TRBV18	-	TRBJ1-4	TGTGCCAGCTCACCAGGTGTGGAAGAGCGCGGCGGAAAACTGTTTTTT	CASSPGVEERGGKLFF
-	TRBV9	TRBD1	TRBJ1-2	TGTGCCAGCAGCGGAAACAGGGGCTTCAATGGCTACACCTTC	CASSGNRGFNGYTF
-	TRBV27	-	TRBJ1-2	TGTGCCAGCAGTTATTCATTCGGCGGGTATGGCTACACCTTC	CASSYSFGGYGYTF
-	TRBV28	TRBD2	TRBJ2-7	TGTGCCAGCAGTTTCCACCTTTCCGCTAGCGGGAGTCAGTACGAGCAGTACTTC	CASSFHLSASGSQYEQYF
-	TRBV7-9	TRBD2	TRBJ2-5	TGTGCCAGCAGCTACCTAGCGGGAGGGCCCAAAGAGACCCAGTACTTC	CASSYLAGGPKETQYF
-	TRBV28	TRBD2	TRBJ2-7	TGTGCCAGCAGTTTAGTTGCAGCGGGGAAATACGAGCAGTACTTC	CASSLVAAGKYEQYF
-	TRBV9	-	TRBJ1-2	TGTGCCAGCAGCGCTATCGGGGGACACTATGGCTACACCTTC	CASSAIGGHYGYTF
-	TRBV11-2	TRBD1	TRBJ1-5	TGTGCCAGCACCGGGGGACAGGCGAGGCAGCCCCAGCATTTT	CASTGGQARQPQHF
-	TRBV30	-	TRBJ1-2	TGTGCCTGGAGTCTCGGGCCGAACCGGGGAGGCTACACCTTC	CAWSLGPNRGGYTF
-	TRBV6-1	-	TRBJ1-2	TGTGCCAGCAGTGGGGCAGGCCACCCTACAATTCCGAACTATGGCTACACCTTC	CASSGAGHPTIPNYGYTF
-	TRBV29-1	TRBD1	TRBJ2-1	TGCAGCGTTGAAGGGACAGGGTACCAAGGGGATACGTTCTTC	CSVEGTGYQGDTFF
-	TRBV29-1	TRBD1	TRBJ2-3	TGCAGCGCCGAAGGGGGCTCGTGGGGGACAGGGGGCCCAGATACGCAGTATTTT	CSAEGGSWGTGGPDTQYF
-	TRBV27	TRBD1	TRBJ2-5	TGTGCCAGCAGCCGGGACAGGGTTCAGGAGACCCAGTACTTC	CASSRDRVQETQYF
-	TRBV6-5	-	TRBJ2-3	TGTGCCAGCACCGGAAGCGGGAGCACAGATACGCAGTATTTT	CASTGSGSTDTQYF
-	TRBV27	-	TRBJ1-5	TGTGCCAGCAGTTTGGGCAAAGGCAATCAGCCCCAGCATTTT	CASSLGKGNQPQHF
-	TRBV10-2	-	TRBJ2-1	TGCGCCAGCAGTAACCGGGACTCCTTCTACAATGAGCAGTTCTTC	CASSNRDSFYNEQFF
-	TRBV3-1/TRBV3-2	-	TRBJ1-5	TGTGCCAGCAGCCCGGGGAATAGCAATCAGCCCCAGCATTTT	CASSPGNSNQPQHF
-	TRBV9	-	TRBJ1-3	TGTGCCAGCAGCGTCCGGAGGTCTATCGCTGGAAACACCATATATTTT	CASSVRRSIAGNTIYF
-	TRBV5-1	TRBD2	TRBJ2-1	TGCGCCAGCAGCTTTGGGCTAGCGGGCGGGGAGGGCTACAATGAGCAGTTCTTC	CASSFGLAGGEGYNEQFF
-	TRBV7-2	-	TRBJ1-1	TGTGCCAGCAGCTTATTTTGGAGGAACACTGAAGCTTTCTTT	CASSLFWRNTEAFF
-	TRBV28	TRBD1	TRBJ2-2	TGTGCCAGCAGTTTATGGACAGGGGGGGCCGGGGAGCTGTTTTTT	CASSLWTGGAGELFF